This TCR beta chain was observed in a study of blood T cell repertoires in COVID-19. Across the study: Acute and convalescent COVID-19 samples came from the United States, Italy and Spain. T cells, B-cell-depleted T cells, or PBMCs supplied cDNA or gDNA.

The V gene lost 5 bases and the J gene lost 1 base, with 12 bases spanning the gap. Per germline, CDR1 MNHEY and CDR2 SMNVEV (reference sequence). This CDR3 is built from 15 residues. The authors' processing: Amplification of reference gene primers was used by the study to estimate nucleated cell counts. The protocol was immunoSEQ multiplex PCR, while the TCRdb copy is restricted to in-frame clones and leaves out a portion. The DNA was the basis for D and trimming; V, J and clone size are from that table. In the table there are roughly 100,000 clones, almost 95% of which are singletons. This chain connects TRBV27 to TRBJ1-5; a weak D match, TRBD1 (6 bases). The TCR originated in a man in his fifties or sixties with active COVID-19. Sequencing was carried out using peripheral blood. The CDR3 spells CASSPGTKSNQPQHF. DNA for the CDR3: TGTGCCAGCAGTCCCGGGACAAAGAGCAATCAGCCCCAGCATTTT.